Listed here is a single T cell receptor (beta chain). Three rounds of nested PCR, following a modified ARM-PCR protocol, produced the TCRbeta library. TCRdb called the multiplex PCR reads again in MiXCR, with one record for every CDR3 protein. Of tens of thousands of distinct CDR3 sequences detected, less than 70% appear once; the ten largest clones hold over 25%. The data stem from a study of tumor and adjacent non-tumor tissue in lung cancer. RNA was extracted from bulk tissue without any cell sorting. Distant lung tissue was collected more than 3 cm away from the tumor edge. Trimming took off 4 bases at V and 6 bases at J, with 20 bases between the two ends. The germline CDR1 and CDR2 sequences are SGHNT and YYREEE (reference sequence). This CDR3 is built from 15 residues.

The J gene is TRBJ2-7, the V gene TRBV5-4, with D possibly matching TRBD2 (6 bases). This receptor was obtained from a woman aged 70 to 79 with non-small cell lung cancer. Sequencing input: distant non-tumor lung tissue. The CDR3 DNA reads as TGTGCCAGCAGCCCGGGACTGGCGGACCTCTGCGAGCAGTACTTC. Its protein product is CASSPGLADLCEQYF.